Sequencing of this T cell receptor beta chain was carried out in a study of cytomegalovirus exposure and HLA in healthy donors (dated by TCRdb to the late 2010s). Broadly, across the study: According to an earlier analysis of around 600 of the donors, roughly 180 million T cells yielded 117 million unique TCR beta sequences and about 300 Gb of sequence data. An early release that covered fewer than 800 HLA-typed donors contained approximately 300 gigabases of sequencing data and roughly 84 million unique TCR sequences. Of the roughly 410 genotyped donors, less than 85% were placed in the genetic ancestry cluster associated with self-reported Caucasian donors. The study aimed to test whether cataloging public T cell receptors could reveal signatures of past pathogen exposure. Using immunosequencing, the study profiled T cell repertoires from fewer than 700 subjects and related those repertoires to cytomegalovirus serostatus. A separate validation cohort of about 110 different subjects was used in addition to the approximately 640-subject first cohort. To predict cytomegalovirus infection status, the study combined high-throughput TCR immunosequencing, statistical association of individual TCRs with disease status, and machine learning. To study patterns of TCR occurrence, a later analysis re-analyzed previously published TCR beta repertoires from 600 to 750 donors and added high-resolution HLA genotyping. The later analysis used no new phenotypic data to find candidate immune exposures, relying instead on TCR beta sequences and their occurrence across donors. In an earlier analysis of a few hundred of the donors, high-throughput TCR beta sequencing was used to judge whether each TCR beta V gene segment behaved as functional or pseudogenic. Donor age, sex, ethnicity and CMV serostatus were compiled alongside the repertoire data. A later genetic analysis took genome-wide SNP genotypes for about three fifths of the 666 donors and used that subset as a discovery cohort. Every discovery cohort repertoire had been produced on one sequencing platform. HLA typing covered class I and class II loci at four-digit resolution. Typing coverage differed by locus: A, B, C, DRB1 and DQB1 were typed in about 629-630 donors, DQA1 in around 500, DPA1 in some 570, and DPB1 in just under 490. Several DR-DQ haplotypes were treated as single units for association and clustering because of strong linkage in the cohort. Among almost 400 genotyped donors of the cohort, an average of about 240,000 unique TCR beta nucleotide sequences were sequenced per donor, around 18% of them non-productive. Points the paper makes about the study in general: Presence/absence analyses assumed roughly uniform sequencing depth across donors, an assumption that may not hold. Most TCR sequences were observed very rarely across donors, whereas some public TCRs were present in many individuals. In both the original and validation cohorts, the classifier was reported to diagnose cytomegalovirus status with high specificity and sensitivity. When HLA alleles, especially DR and DQ, strongly co-occurred, attributing TCR associations to individual alleles was difficult. Correlated functional status among segregating V segments might reflect linkage disequilibrium, but an unknown experimental factor could not be ruled out. Three of the identified cytomegalovirus-associated TCR beta chains were confirmed in vitro to be specific for cytomegalovirus antigens. A cluster of highly shared sequence variants was judged likely to represent a technical artifact of the sequencing pipeline. In a later analysis, most CMV-associated TCR beta chains were found to appear HLA-restricted, with HLA associations seemingly driven largely by CMV exposure. In a later genetic analysis, fewer N-insertions in productive TCRs were reported among donors in an Asian-associated ancestry cluster than the approximately 670-donor mean. In a later genetic analysis, a missense DCLRE1C variant was associated with V-gene and J-gene trimming of TCR beta chains, and the association was replicated in an independent cohort. According to a later analysis, TCR association rates differed among HLA loci, with DRB1 alleles showing the most associated TCRs and HLA-C alleles showing the fewest. Because some donors lacked HLA typing at each locus, the association tests relied only on the typed subset. This cohort had only TCR beta chains sequenced, and the lack of alpha or paired-chain data limited which features could be detected. The authors suggested that the approach could potentially be extended to other disease states and immunological phenotypes. A further reported finding was that TCR beta sequences accurately predicted the HLA-A and HLA-B alleles for most subjects in the first cohort. The earlier analysis of 450 to 700 of the donors excluded some 16 rarely observed V segments, including chromosome 9 orphons, because counts were too low. Specific HLA alleles were associated with around 18,000 TCR beta sequences at a false discovery rate of 0.05 in a later analysis. An earlier analysis of approximately 500 of the donors showed that most TCR beta V segments appeared in productive rearrangements either about 87% or about 30% of the time, which broadly matched IMGT annotations. Because the 87-base-pair reads could not distinguish some IMGT-functional V segments, including TRBV6-2 and TRBV6-3, those segments were excluded. The study listed 150 to 200 TCR beta chains as associated with cytomegalovirus. A later analysis reported that several top co-occurrence clusters appeared linked to parvovirus B19, influenza, CMV and Epstein-Barr virus. In a later analysis, HLA-associated TCR beta chains were found to be more clonally expanded and to have lower generation probabilities than equally common non-associated chains. CMV serostatus was the only immune exposure information available for the cohort.

Details on this clone: The antigen it binds to is not known. Per-base quality was not reported, and no clone a single base away is much larger than it.

The cohort consisted of hundreds of healthy bone marrow donors. All cohort members were sampled while nominally healthy, although unrecorded immune exposures were likely present. The donor was CMV seropositive and belonged to the group of some 290 seropositive cohort members. A peripheral blood sample was collected from each donor, and TCR beta sequencing was performed on peripheral blood mononuclear cells. Genomic DNA was extracted from the blood cell samples with the Qiagen DNeasy Blood Extraction Kit. Library preparation was by the immunoSEQ multiplex PCR assay. A mixture of 60 forward primers for TCR Vbeta segments and 13 reverse primers for TCR Jbeta segments was used in the multiplex PCR. The CDR3 region of rearranged TCR beta genes was amplified from genomic DNA with a multiplex PCR assay. Amplified TCR beta libraries were sequenced as 87-base-pair reads on the Illumina HiSeq System. The authors processed their data as follows. A later analysis tallied 75 million to 85 million unique TCR beta chains across the 600 to 700 repertoires, and some 12 million of those chains were shared by two or more donors. A nearest-neighbor algorithm error-corrected the raw reads and collapsed the reads into unique sequences, merging closely related sequences to remove PCR and sequencing errors. CDR3 sequences were aligned to IMGT reference sequences to assign V, D and J gene segments. Each retained sequence needed at least a six-nucleotide match to both a V gene segment and a J gene segment. Rearrangements were called productive when the CDR3 lacked stop codons and stayed in frame with V and J; all others were non-productive. Following IMGT convention, CDR3 was defined as the stretch from the second conserved V-encoded cysteine to the conserved J-encoded phenylalanine. Sequences without an unambiguous match to a single V gene segment were excluded from the earlier analysis of about 600 of the donors. An earlier analysis of under 750 of the donors called V segments functional above 56.7% productive rearrangements and segregating when the between-donor standard deviation exceeded 5%. A statistical classification framework was built to diagnose cytomegalovirus status from the catalog of TCR beta chain sequences. In a later analysis, V and J genes were assigned by comparing TCR nucleotide sequences against IMGT/GENE-DB human TR gene sequences. A later analysis assigned CDR3 sequences and most-parsimonious VDJ recombination scenarios with the TCRdist pipeline. A later analysis defined each TCR beta chain by its CDR3 amino acid sequence plus V-gene family, and excluded reads lacking a unique V-gene family. A later analysis removed 592 highly shared, low-generation-probability nucleotide sequences to deal with suspected cross-contamination and a sequencing artifact. A later analysis calculated a clonal expansion index for each public chain from normalized within-repertoire ranks of inferred template counts. Generation probabilities in a later analysis came from a VDJ recombination model fitted to out-of-frame rearrangements, and those results were checked against IGoR. A later analysis scored TCR-TCR, TCR-HLA and TCR-CMV co-occurrence with hypergeometric tests, applying a repertoire-size bias correction to TCR pairs. In a later analysis, false discovery rates were estimated by permuting HLA or CMV assignments 20 times. In a later analysis, co-occurring TCRs were grouped using DBSCAN, with TCRdist sequence similarity added in when clustering inside HLA-allele-positive subsets. For co-occurrence clustering, repertoires with fewer than 30,000 or more than 120,000 public chains were excluded, along with roughly 5 repertoires with anomalous nucleotide sharing. The table comes from immuneACCESS by way of TCRdb, which keeps in-frame sequences with V and J called. Part of the clones is missing from these tables; in studies checked, under half for an unresolved V gene and the rest for unknown reasons. The V and J calls and the clone size are those of that table, but D and trimming were determined from the DNA. In this sample the table shows about 120,000 clones, about three quarters of which occur a single time. Clones ranked in the top ten supply around 3% of the sample.

CDR1 SGHRS and CDR2 YFSETQ are derived from the germline V gene. V is trimmed back by 4 bases and J by 2 bases, and the junction contains 5 bases that no gene match accounts for. The CDR3 runs 14 residues from the cysteine to the phenylalanine. The kept DNA is CDR3 alone, 42 bases in frame from the first base. The sequenced sample consisted of PBMCs. This TCR was recovered from a middle-aged woman in good health and CMV-seropositive. The receptor chain draws on TRBV5-1 and TRBJ1-2, with 7 bases aligning to TRBD1. The CDR3 reads as follows: CASSPEGANYGYTF. The nucleotide sequence is given as TGCGCCAGCAGCCCCGAGGGGGCCAACTATGGCTACACCTTC.